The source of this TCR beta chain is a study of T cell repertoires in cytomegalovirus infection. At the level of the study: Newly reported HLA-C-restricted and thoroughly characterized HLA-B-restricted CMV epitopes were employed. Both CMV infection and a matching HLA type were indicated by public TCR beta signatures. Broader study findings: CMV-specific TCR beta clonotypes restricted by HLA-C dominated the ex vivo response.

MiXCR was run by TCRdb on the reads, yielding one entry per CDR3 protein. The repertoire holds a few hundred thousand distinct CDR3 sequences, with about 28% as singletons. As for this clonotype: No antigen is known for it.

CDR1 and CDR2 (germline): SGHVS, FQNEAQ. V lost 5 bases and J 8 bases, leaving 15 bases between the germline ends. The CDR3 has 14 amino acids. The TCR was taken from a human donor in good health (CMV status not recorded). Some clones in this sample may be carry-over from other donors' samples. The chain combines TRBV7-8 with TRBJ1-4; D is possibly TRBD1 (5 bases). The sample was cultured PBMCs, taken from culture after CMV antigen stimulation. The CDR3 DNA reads TGTGCCAGCAGCCTCCCCTCCGGGGGGGAAAAACTGTTTTTT. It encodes CASSLPSGGEKLFF. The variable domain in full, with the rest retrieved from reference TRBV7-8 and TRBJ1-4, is GAGVSQSPRYKVAKRGQDVALRCDPISGHVSLFWYQQALGQGPEFLTYFQNEAQLDKSGLPSDRFFAERPEGSVSTLKIQRTQQEDSAVYLCASSLPSGGEKLFFGSGTQLSVL.